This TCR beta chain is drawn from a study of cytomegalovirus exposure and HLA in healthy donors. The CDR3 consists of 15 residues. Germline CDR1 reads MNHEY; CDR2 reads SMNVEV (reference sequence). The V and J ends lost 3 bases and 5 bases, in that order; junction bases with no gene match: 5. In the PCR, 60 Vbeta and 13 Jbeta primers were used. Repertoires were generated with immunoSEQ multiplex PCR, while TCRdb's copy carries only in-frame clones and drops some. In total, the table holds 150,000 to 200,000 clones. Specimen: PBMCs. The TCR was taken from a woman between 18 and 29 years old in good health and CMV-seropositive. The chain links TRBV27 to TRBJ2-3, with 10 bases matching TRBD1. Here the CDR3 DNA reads TGTGCCAGCAGTTTGATGGGGACAGGGGTAGATACGCAGTATTTT. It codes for CASSLMGTGVDTQYF.